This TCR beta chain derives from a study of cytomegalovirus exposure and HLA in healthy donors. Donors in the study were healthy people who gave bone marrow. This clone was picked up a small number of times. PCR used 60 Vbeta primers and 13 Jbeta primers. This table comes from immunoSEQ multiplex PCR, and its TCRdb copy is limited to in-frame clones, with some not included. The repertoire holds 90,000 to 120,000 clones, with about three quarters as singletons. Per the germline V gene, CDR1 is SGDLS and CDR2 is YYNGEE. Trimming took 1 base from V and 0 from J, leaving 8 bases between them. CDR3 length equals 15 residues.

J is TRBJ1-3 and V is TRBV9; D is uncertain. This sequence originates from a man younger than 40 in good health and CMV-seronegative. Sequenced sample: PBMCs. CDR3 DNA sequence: TGTGCCAGCAGCGTAAGCGTCAGCTCTGGAAACACCATATATTTT. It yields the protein CASSVSVSSGNTIYF. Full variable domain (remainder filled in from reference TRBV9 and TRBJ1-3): DSGVTQTPKHLITATGQRVTLRCSPRSGDLSVYWYQQSLDQGLQFLIQYYNGEERAKGNILERFSAQQFPDLHSELNLSSLELGDSALYFCASSVSVSSGNTIYFGEGSWLTVV.